The sequence of this T cell receptor (beta chain) was determined in a study of human T cells and chemical hapten exposure. Described time point: patch test 3, about 24 weeks after DPC sensitization. Treatment here: therapeutic diphenylcyclopropenone sensitization with weekly scalp DPC. Trimming removed 8 bases at V and 3 bases at J, with 11 bases between. CDR1 and CDR2 (germline): DFQATT, SNEGSKA (reference sequence). This CDR3 contains 11 residues. Unique molecular identifiers were linked by the library to individual cDNA molecules. A single record per CDR3 protein comes from TCRdb applying MiXCR to the RACE reads. The sample contains approximately 86,000 distinct CDR3 sequences, approximately 10% of which appear only once. This clonotype appeared many times. Its antigen is as yet unknown. Study-wide results and limits: There were significantly more large CDR3 similarity clusters among expanded TCRs than among controls.

Sequences were derived from whole blood, sampled in connection with sensitization to the hapten diphenylcyclopropenone (DPC). This receptor was obtained from a woman in her twenties or thirties with alopecia areata. Some clones in this sample may be carry-over from other donors' samples. The V gene is TRBV20-1, the J gene TRBJ2-7; the D gene is possibly TRBD1 (7 bases). The CDR3 bases are TGCAGTTACCAGGGGGGCTACGAGCAGTACTTC. Translation: CSYQGGYEQYF.